A selection of T cell receptor beta chains follows, all from one sample in a study of OX40 agonist ivuxolimab in advanced cancers. Here immunoSEQ multiplex PCR was the method, and the copy in TCRdb shows in-frame clones only, minus some. Of fewer than 25,000 clones in the sample, over 80% were seen once. Sequences were derived from CD4+ or CD8+ T cells sorted from blood, sampled in a trial of the OX40 agonist ivuxolimab. The origin of the receptors is an adult with an advanced solid tumor such as melanoma, head and neck, liver or kidney cancer. The CDR3 runs from the conserved cysteine through the conserved F or W. A D gene is named only where the DNA matches it firmly. Expanded clones are given a class, and other clones once, few, many or no size at all.

D gene	V gene	J gene	clone size	CDR3 protein	CDR3 DNA
TRBD2	TRBV7-9	TRBJ2-3	NA	CASSLLAGGTDTQYF	TGTGCCAGCAGCTTACTAGCGGGGGGCACAGATACGCAGTATTTT
NA	TRBV11-2	TRBJ1-1	NA	CASSLSGNTEAFF	TGTGCCAGCAGCTTGTCCGGGAACACTGAAGCTTTCTTT
NA	TRBV4-1	TRBJ2-3	NA	CASSQVGSTDTQYF	TGCGCCAGCAGCCAAGTTGGTAGCACAGATACGCAGTATTTT
TRBD2	TRBV5-1	TRBJ2-1	NA	CASSLVSGRDSYNEQFF	TGCGCCAGCAGCTTGGTTAGCGGGAGGGATTCCTACAATGAGCAGTTCTTC
TRBD2	TRBV6-4	TRBJ2-1	NA	CARWTSGSNEQFF	TGTGCCCGTTGGACTAGCGGGAGTAATGAGCAGTTCTTC
NA	TRBV7-9	TRBJ2-1	NA	CASSMSYNEQFF	TGTGCCAGCAGTATGAGTTACAATGAGCAGTTCTTC
NA	TRBV13	TRBJ2-3	NA	CASSLLRGTQYF	TGTGCCAGCAGCTTGCTTAGAGGTACGCAGTATTTT
TRBD1	TRBV19	TRBJ1-5	NA	CASSIDRGRNQPQHF	TGTGCCAGTAGTATCGACAGGGGGCGCAACCAGCCCCAGCATTTT
NA	TRBV5-4	TRBJ2-2	few	CASSSLAGELFF	TGTGCCAGCAGCTCCCTCGCCGGGGAGCTGTTTTTT
NA	TRBV5-4	TRBJ1-1	once	CASSLVAPSGTEAFF	TGTGCCAGCAGCTTGGTCGCTCCCTCGGGCACTGAAGCTTTCTTT
TRBD2	TRBV15	TRBJ2-3	few	CATSPLAGVTDTQYF	TGTGCCACCAGCCCTCTAGCGGGGGTCACAGATACGCAGTATTTT
NA	TRBV4-1	TRBJ2-2	NA	CASSQDMARTGELFF	TGCGCCAGCAGCCAAGATATGGCACGCACCGGGGAGCTGTTTTTT
NA	TRBV11-2	TRBJ1-4	NA	CASSLEARVEEKLFF	TGTGCCAGCAGCTTAGAAGCCAGGGTTGAGGAAAAACTGTTTTTT
TRBD1	TRBV7-7	TRBJ2-2	NA	CASSPGTGGELFF	TGTGCTAGCAGCCCCGGGACAGGGGGTGAGCTGTTTTTT
NA	TRBV19	TRBJ2-4	NA	CASSIGGEGYENIQYF	TGTGCCAGTAGTATAGGGGGAGAGGGGTACGAAAACATTCAGTACTTC
TRBD1	TRBV7-2	TRBJ2-5	NA	CASSASGTDSPSGETQYF	TGTGCCAGCAGCGCCTCCGGGACAGACTCCCCCTCCGGGGAGACCCAGTACTTC
TRBD2	TRBV4-3	TRBJ2-7	NA	CASSQGLALGSYEQYF	TGCGCCAGCAGCCAAGGACTAGCGTTGGGTTCCTACGAGCAGTACTTC
TRBD2	TRBV5-1	TRBJ2-7	NA	CASSNRTSGNLYEQYF	TGCGCCAGCAGCAACCGGACTAGCGGGAACCTCTACGAGCAGTACTTC
NA	TRBV7-3	TRBJ2-7	NA	CASSIGPNYEQYF	TGTGCCAGCAGCATAGGACCCAACTACGAGCAGTACTTC
TRBD1	TRBV7-9	TRBJ2-7	NA	CASSFQGASYEQYF	TGTGCCAGCAGCTTCCAGGGGGCATCCTACGAGCAGTACTTC
TRBD1	TRBV10-2	TRBJ1-3	once	CASSPGQAYTIYF	TGCGCCAGCAGTCCGGGACAGGCCTACACCATATATTTT
NA	TRBV14	TRBJ2-7	NA	CASSRGGPAGEQYF	TGTGCCAGCAGCCGGGGCGGCCCCGCCGGCGAGCAGTACTTC
TRBD2	TRBV2	TRBJ2-5	NA	CASSEASGKETQYF	TGTGCCAGCAGTGAGGCTAGCGGTAAAGAGACCCAGTACTTC
NA	TRBV10-3	TRBJ2-7	few	CAISEPNYEQYF	TGTGCCATCAGTGAGCCTAACTACGAGCAGTACTTC